The rows below give T cell receptor beta chains drawn from one sample of a study of T cell repertoires in cytomegalovirus infection. TCRdb ran MiXCR on the reads and lists one entry per CDR3 protein. The table has some 350,000 distinct CDR3 sequences, approximately 18% seen once. Material for sequencing was PBMCs. All receptors come from a human donor in good health (CMV status not recorded). Some clones in this sample may be carry-over from other donors' samples. Both conserved end residues are part of each CDR3. A D gene is named only where the DNA matches it firmly. Size tells how often a clone was seen (once, few, many) or the class of an expanded clone, and some rows leave it out.

CDR3 DNA | CDR3 protein | J gene | clone size | D gene | CDR3 length | V gene
TGTGCCAGCAGCCCAGGTAGCGGATTAGGAGATACGCAGTATTTT | CASSPGSGLGDTQYF | TRBJ2-3 | few | - | 15 | TRBV5-4
TGTGCCAGTAGTGCCGATCAGGGACCTAATTCACCCCTCCACTTT | CASSADQGPNSPLHF | TRBJ1-6 | few | - | 15 | TRBV19
TGTGCCACCAAGAGACAGGATGCAACTAATGAAAAACTGTTTTTT | CATKRQDATNEKLFF | TRBJ1-4 | - | - | 15 | TRBV24-1
TGTGCCAGCAGTTTACGGGCTATCAATCAGCCCCAGCATTTT | CASSLRAINQPQHF | TRBJ1-5 | - | - | 14 | TRBV12-3/TRBV12-4
TGCAGTGCGGTACAGGGTAGCACTGAAGCTTTCTTT | CSAVQGSTEAFF | TRBJ1-1 | few | - | 12 | TRBV20-1
TGTGCCACCAGTCCACAGGGGGACCCCTACAATGAGCAGTTCTTC | CATSPQGDPYNEQFF | TRBJ2-1 | few | TRBD1 | 15 | TRBV24-1
TGTGCCAGCAGCGCCCCGGGGAGGGGGGCAAATGCGCAGTTCTTC | CASSAPGRGANAQFF | TRBJ2-1 | once | - | 15 | TRBV7-2
TGCAGCCCCGGATTATCAACAGATACGCAGTATTTT | CSPGLSTDTQYF | TRBJ2-3 | - | - | 12 | TRBV20-1
TGTGCCAGCAGCTTAAGCAGGGGCCCGGGGGAAAAACTGTTTTTT | CASSLSRGPGEKLFF | TRBJ1-4 | many | - | 15 | TRBV7-2
TGTGCCAGCAGCCAGGCTCAAGAGACCCAGTACTTC | CASSQAQETQYF | TRBJ2-5 | few | - | 12 | TRBV7-2
TGTGCCAGCAGCCCAAACAATCAGCCCCAGCATTTT | CASSPNNQPQHF | TRBJ1-5 | many | - | 12 | TRBV12-3/TRBV12-4
TGTGCCAGCAGACGACCTGGTGGGACTGAAGCTTTCTTT | CASRRPGGTEAFF | TRBJ1-1 | - | - | 13 | TRBV6-1
TGTGCCAGCAGCGCGACTAGCGGGAGCTTCAATGAGCAGTTCTTC | CASSATSGSFNEQFF | TRBJ2-1 | - | TRBD2 | 15 | TRBV5-5
TGCAGTGCTAGGGAGGGTTCCTACGAGCAGTACTTC | CSAREGSYEQYF | TRBJ2-7 | few | - | 12 | TRBV20-1